This paragraph reports one T cell receptor beta chain. These data belong to a study of shared clonotypes between healthy human individuals. The table came from immunoSEQ multiplex PCR; TCRdb's copy has only in-frame clones and leaves some out. This table has over a million clones, about 80% appearing once. CDR1 is SGHRS and CDR2 is YFSETQ in the germline V gene. This CDR3 is 12 amino acids long. The V and J ends lost 4 bases and 7 bases respectively, with 9 bases between them. The specimen was memory CD4+ T cells sorted from blood. Subset reported: CD45RA-negative fraction. The sequence came from a man aged 18-30 years in good health. The chain recombines TRBV5-1 with TRBJ2-1; D gene unclear. CDR3 sequence reads: CASSLDKNEQFF. CDR3 nucleotides: TGCGCCAGCAGCCTCGACAAGAATGAGCAGTTCTTC.